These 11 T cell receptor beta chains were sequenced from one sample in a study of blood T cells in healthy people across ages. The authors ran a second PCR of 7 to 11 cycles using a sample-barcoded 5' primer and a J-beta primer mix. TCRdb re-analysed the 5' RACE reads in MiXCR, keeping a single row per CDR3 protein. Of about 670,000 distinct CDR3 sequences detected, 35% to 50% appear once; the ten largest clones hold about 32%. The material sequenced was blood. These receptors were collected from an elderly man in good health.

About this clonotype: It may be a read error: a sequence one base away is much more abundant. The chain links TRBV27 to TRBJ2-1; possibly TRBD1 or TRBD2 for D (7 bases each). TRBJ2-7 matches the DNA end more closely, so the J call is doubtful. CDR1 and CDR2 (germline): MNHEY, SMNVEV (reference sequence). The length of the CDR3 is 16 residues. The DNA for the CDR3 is TGTGCCAGCAGTTATGGGCCAGGGGGGGTGAACAATGAGCAGTACTTC. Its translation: CASSYGPGGVNNEQYF.

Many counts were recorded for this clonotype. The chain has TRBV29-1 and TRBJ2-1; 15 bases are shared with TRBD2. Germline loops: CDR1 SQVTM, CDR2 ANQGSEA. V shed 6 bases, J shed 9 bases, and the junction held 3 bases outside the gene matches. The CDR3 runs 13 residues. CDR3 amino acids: CSVGLAGGREQFF. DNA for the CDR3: TGCAGCGTAGGACTAGCGGGAGGGCGTGAGCAGTTCTTC.

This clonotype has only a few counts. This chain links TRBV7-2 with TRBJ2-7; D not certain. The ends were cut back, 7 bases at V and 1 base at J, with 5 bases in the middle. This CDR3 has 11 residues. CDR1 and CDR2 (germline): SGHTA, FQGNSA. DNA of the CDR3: TGTGCCAGCAAGGATTCCTACGAGCAGTACTTC. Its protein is CASKDSYEQYF.

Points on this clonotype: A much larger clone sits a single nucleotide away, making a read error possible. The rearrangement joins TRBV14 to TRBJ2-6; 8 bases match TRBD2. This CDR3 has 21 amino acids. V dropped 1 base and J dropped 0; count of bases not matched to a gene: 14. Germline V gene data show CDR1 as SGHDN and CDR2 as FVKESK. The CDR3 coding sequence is TGTGCCAGCAGCCAAGTTCGTCCCGGGACTAGGGGTGTCTCTGGGGCCAACGTCCTGACTTTC. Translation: CASSQVRPGTRGVSGANVLTF.

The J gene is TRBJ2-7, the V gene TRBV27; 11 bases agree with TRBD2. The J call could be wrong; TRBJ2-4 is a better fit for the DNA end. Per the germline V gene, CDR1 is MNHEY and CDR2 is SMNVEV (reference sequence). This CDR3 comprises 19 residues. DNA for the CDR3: TGTGCCAGCAGCAGACTCGGGACTAGCGGAACATTAGCCAAAAACATTCAGTACTTC. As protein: CASSRLGTSGTLAKNIQYF.

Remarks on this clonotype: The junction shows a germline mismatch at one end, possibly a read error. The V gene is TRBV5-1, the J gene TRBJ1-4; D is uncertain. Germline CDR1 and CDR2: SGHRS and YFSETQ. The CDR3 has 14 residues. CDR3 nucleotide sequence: TGCGCCAGCAGGGTCCAACCAACTAATGAAGAACTGTTTTTT. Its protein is CASRVQPTNEELFF.

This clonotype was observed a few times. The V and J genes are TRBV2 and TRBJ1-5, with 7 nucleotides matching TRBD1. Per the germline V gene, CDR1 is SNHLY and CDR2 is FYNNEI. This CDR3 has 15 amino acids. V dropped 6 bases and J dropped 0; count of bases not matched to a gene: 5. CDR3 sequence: CASRRDRNSNQPQHF. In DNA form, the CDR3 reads TGTGCCAGCAGGAGGGACAGAAATAGCAATCAGCCCCAGCATTTT. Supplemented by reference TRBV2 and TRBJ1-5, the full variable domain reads EPEVTQTPSHQVTQMGQEVILRCVPISNHLYFYWYRQILGQKVEFLVSFYNNEISEKSEIFDDQFSVERPDGSNFTLKIRSTKLEDSAMYFCASRRDRNSNQPQHFGDGTRLSIL.

In DNA form, the CDR3 reads TGCAGTGCTAGACGGGGGGCGAGGAACACTGAAGCTTTCTTT. This gives the protein CSARRGARNTEAFF. The J gene is TRBJ1-1, the V gene TRBV20-1, with D possibly being TRBD1 (6 bases). V gave up 2 bases and J gave up 1 base, with 11 bases separating them. Germline V gene lookup returns CDR1 DFQATT and CDR2 SNEGSKA (reference sequence). The CDR3 spans 14 residues.

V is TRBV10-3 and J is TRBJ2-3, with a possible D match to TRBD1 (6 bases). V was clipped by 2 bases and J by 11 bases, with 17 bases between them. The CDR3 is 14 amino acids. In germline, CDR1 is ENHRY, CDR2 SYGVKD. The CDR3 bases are TGTGCCATCAGTGAGCTGGACAGAAACAATGAGCAGTATTTT. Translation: CAISELDRNNEQYF.

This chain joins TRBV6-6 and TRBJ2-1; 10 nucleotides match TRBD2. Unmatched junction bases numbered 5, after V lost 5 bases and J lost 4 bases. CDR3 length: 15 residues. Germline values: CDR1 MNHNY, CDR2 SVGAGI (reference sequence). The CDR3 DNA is TGTGCCAGCAGTCTCAGCGGGAGGGATTACAATGAGCAGTTCTTC. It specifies CASSLSGRDYNEQFF.

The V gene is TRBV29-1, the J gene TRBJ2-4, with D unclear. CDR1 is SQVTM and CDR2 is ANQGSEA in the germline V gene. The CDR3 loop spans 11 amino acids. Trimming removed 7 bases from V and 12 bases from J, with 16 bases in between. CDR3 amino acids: CSGKTVGNQYF. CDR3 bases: TGCAGCGGGAAGACCGTGGGGAATCAGTACTTC.